A single sample gave rise to the 17 T cell receptor beta chains below, sequenced in a study of blood T cell repertoires in COVID-19. The repertoire was sequenced with immunoSEQ multiplex PCR; TCRdb's copy has only in-frame clones and lacks some. The sample includes 100,000 to 150,000 clones, 70% to 80% seen only once; the top ten take roughly 35%. Source material: peripheral blood. The source of these receptors is a man aged 35 to 55 with active or convalescent COVID-19.

The V and J genes are TRBV14 and TRBJ2-5; TRBD2 might be the D (5 bases). The CDR3 is 13 amino acids. In germline, CDR1 is SGHDN, CDR2 FVKESK. Trimming removed 4 bases at V and 7 bases at J, with 13 bases between. The CDR3 is CASSRGIAGTQYF. CDR3 in DNA: TGTGCCAGCAGCCGAGGGATTGCGGGGACCCAGTACTTC.

The chain joins TRBV9 to TRBJ1-6; weak D call: TRBD1 (5 bases). The CDR3 loop spans 14 amino acids. Germline values: CDR1 SGDLS, CDR2 YYNGEE. V was clipped by 1 base and J by 10 bases, with 12 bases between them. CDR3 loop: CASSVRQGNSPLHF. In DNA form, the CDR3 reads TGTGCCAGCAGCGTACGGCAGGGAAACTCACCCCTCCACTTT.

This rearrangement joins TRBV15 to TRBJ2-7; the D gene is possibly TRBD1 (6 bases). From germline, CDR1 is LNHNV and CDR2 YYDKDF (reference sequence). CDR3 length: 13 amino acids. V lost 1 base, J lost 12 bases, and 16 bases lay in between. The DNA of the CDR3 is TGTGCCACCAGCAGAGGGGTAGGGGGTGGACTGTACTTC. This codes for CATSRGVGGGLYF.

V and J are TRBV30 and TRBJ2-6; 11 positions agree with TRBD1. CDR1 and CDR2 (germline): GTSNPN, SVGIG (reference sequence). V lost 5 bases, J lost 0 bases, and 6 bases stayed unmatched. The CDR3 loop spans 17 amino acids. The CDR3 DNA reads TGTGCCTGGGAGAGGGGGACAGGGGGCTCTGGGGCCAACGTCCTGACTTTC. It encodes CAWERGTGGSGANVLTF.

The chain joins TRBV30 to TRBJ1-2; D is perhaps TRBD1 (5 bases). Per the germline V gene, CDR1 is GTSNPN and CDR2 is SVGIG (reference sequence). V lost 2 bases and J lost 8, with 12 bases in between. The CDR3 is 12 residues long. The CDR3 sequence: CAWSPPKGGYTF. The CDR3 DNA is TGTGCCTGGAGTCCACCCAAGGGGGGCTACACCTTC.

This sequence joins TRBV11-2 and TRBJ2-7; 8 bases line up with TRBD2. This CDR3 has 15 amino acids. Per the germline V gene, CDR1 is SGHAT and CDR2 is FQNNGV. Unmatched junction bases numbered 10, after V lost 5 bases and J lost 4 bases. In DNA form, the CDR3 reads TGTGCCAGCAGCCCACCGGGACTAGGCATGTACGAGCAGTACTTC. It yields the protein CASSPPGLGMYEQYF.

The chain is built from TRBV18 and TRBJ1-1; D ambiguous. The CDR3 contains 13 residues. V lost 1 base to trimming and J lost 6 bases, with 9 bases between them. Germline-derived CDR1 and CDR2 are KGHSH and LQKENI. The CDR3: CASSPLAEPEAFF. The CDR3 DNA reads as TGTGCCAGCTCACCACTAGCGGAGCCTGAAGCTTTCTTT.

The J gene is TRBJ2-7, the V gene TRBV11-2; TRBD2 matches at 10 bases. J lost 4 bases, V lost 5 bases, and 8 bases had no gene match. The germline V gene has CDR1 SGHAT and CDR2 FQNNGV. The CDR3 runs 15 residues. For the CDR3, the DNA is TGTGCCAGCAGCCCCCGAGATAGCGGGAGGTACGAGCAGTACTTC. Translated: CASSPRDSGRYEQYF.

V and J are TRBV27 and TRBJ2-2, with 7 positions matching TRBD2. The CDR3 runs to 14 residues. Germline V gene sequence: CDR1 MNHEY, CDR2 SMNVEV (reference sequence). V was pared by 5 bases and J by 6 bases, with 6 bases of the junction left unmatched. DNA for the CDR3: TGTGCCAGCAGTCACTCGGGGGGAGCCGGGGAGCTGTTTTTT. Protein product: CASSHSGGAGELFF.

The gene calls are TRBV11-2 and TRBJ1-2; 7 bases match TRBD1. Germline CDR1 reads SGHAT; CDR2 reads FQNNGV. The CDR3 has 12 amino acids. The V and J ends lost 2 bases and 7 bases, in that order; junction bases with no gene match: 1. The CDR3 protein is CASSLKGAGYTF. In DNA form, the CDR3 reads TGTGCCAGCAGCTTAAAGGGGGCTGGCTACACCTTC.

This clone has only a few counts. The CDR3 spells CATQRISGGARTGELFF. The CDR3 nucleotides read TGTGCCACCCAACGAATTAGCGGGGGGGCTAGGACCGGGGAGCTGTTTTTT. This chain connects TRBV24-1 to TRBJ2-2; 11 nucleotides agree with TRBD2. The CDR3 runs 17 residues. J was trimmed by 5 bases and V by 9 bases; bases with no gene match: 13. CDR1 is KGHDR and CDR2 is SFDVKD in the germline V gene.

This clone has at least ten counts. The chain links TRBV2 to TRBJ2-7, with 11 positions matching TRBD2. In germline, CDR1 is SNHLY, CDR2 FYNNEI. The CDR3 runs 16 residues. After removal of 8 bases from V and 0 bases from J, the junction contained 9 bases not matched to a gene. This CDR3 is CASDSGRAKASYEQYF. CDR3 nucleotide sequence: TGTGCCAGCGATAGCGGGAGGGCCAAGGCCTCCTACGAGCAGTACTTC.

This rearrangement joins TRBV9 to TRBJ2-3; D is uncertain. CDR1 is SGDLS, CDR2 YYNGEE, per germline. Trimming pared 4 bases from V and 4 bases from J, leaving 7 bases between. CDR3 size: 12 residues. DNA of the CDR3: TGTGCCAGCAGCAATATCGCAGATACGCAGTATTTT. Translating it yields CASSNIADTQYF.

The chain employs TRBV12-3 or TRBV12-4 and TRBJ1-2; 7 nucleotides match TRBD1. This CDR3 region has 12 residues. Losses at the gene ends were 8 bases for V and 2 bases for J; bases not matched to a gene: 2. In DNA, the CDR3 is TGTGCCAGCTCCAGGGGGAACTATGGCTACACCTTC. Translating it yields CASSRGNYGYTF.

This clone came up a few times. The chain links TRBV6-2 or TRBV6-3 to TRBJ1-3; D not certain. CDR3 length: 16 amino acids. V lost 6 bases and J lost 4, with 19 bases in between. Per the germline V gene, CDR1 is MNHEY and CDR2 is SVGEGT. CDR3 DNA: TGTGCCAGCAGCATTCCCAACTCATTGATCGGAAACACCATATATTTT. Its protein product is CASSIPNSLIGNTIYF.

The V and J genes are TRBV6-5 and TRBJ1-2; a possible D gene is TRBD1 (5 bases). The germline V gene has CDR1 MNHEY and CDR2 SVGAGI. The CDR3 loop spans 13 amino acids. Trimming removed 7 bases from V and 1 base from J, with 10 bases in between. The CDR3 DNA is TGTGCCAGCACCGGGGGGATTAACTATGGCTACACCTTC. Residues: CASTGGINYGYTF.

This clone has just a few counts. J is TRBJ1-1 and V is TRBV5-1; 11 nucleotides align to TRBD1. J lost 4 bases, V lost 3 bases, and 2 bases had no gene match. The germline gives CDR1 SGHRS, CDR2 YFSETQ. There are 14 residues in the CDR3. The CDR3 DNA is TGCGCCAGCAGCTCTGGGACAGGGGGCACTGAAGCTTTCTTT. It yields the protein CASSSGTGGTEAFF.